This TCR beta chain was found in a study of cytomegalovirus exposure and HLA in healthy donors. Across the study: An earlier analysis found some 120 million unique TCR beta sequences from around 180 million T cells. Overall study results and limits: Per published reports, the classifier diagnosed cytomegalovirus status with high specificity and sensitivity. Immune exposure information comprised only CMV serostatus. TCR beta chains numbering under 200 were designated cytomegalovirus-associated.

PCR was performed using 60 Vbeta and 13 Jbeta primers. The protocol was immunoSEQ multiplex PCR, while the TCRdb copy is restricted to in-frame clones and leaves out a portion. The sample contains roughly 190,000 clones, over 75% of which appear only once. The CDR3 loop spans 13 amino acids. Per the germline V gene, CDR1 is SGHTA and CDR2 is FQGNSA. Worth noting for this clone: Its antigen is unknown. A junction end diverges from the germline sequence, so it may reflect a read error.

Sequenced material: PBMCs. This chain joins TRBV7-2 and TRBJ2-3, with 10 bases that match TRBD1. This receptor was obtained from a man between 45 and 60 years old in good health and CMV-seronegative. Written as DNA, the CDR3 is TGTGCCAGCAGCCCTCTCCCCGGGACAGGGGCCCTTTTT. This encodes CASSPLPGTGALF.